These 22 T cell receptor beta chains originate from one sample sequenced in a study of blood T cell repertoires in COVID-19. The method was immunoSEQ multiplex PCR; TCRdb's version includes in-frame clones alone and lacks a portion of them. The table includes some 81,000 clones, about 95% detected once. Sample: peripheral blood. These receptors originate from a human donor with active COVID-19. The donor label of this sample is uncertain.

In nucleotides, the CDR3 is TGTGCCACCAGTGATAGGGTGGGAGAGGAGCAGTTCTTC. This encodes CATSDRVGEEQFF. The rearrangement uses TRBV24-1 and TRBJ2-1; the D gene is possibly TRBD2 (5 bases). V dropped 3 bases and J dropped 10 bases, with 12 bases sitting between them. The CDR3 is made up of 13 amino acids. The germline V gene has CDR1 KGHDR and CDR2 SFDVKD.

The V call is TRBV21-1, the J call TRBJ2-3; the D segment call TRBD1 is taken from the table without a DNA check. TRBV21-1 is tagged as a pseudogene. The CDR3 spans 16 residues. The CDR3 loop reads CASRTQGRQGTDTQYF. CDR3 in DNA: TGTGCCAGCAGAACCCAAGGGAGACAGGGCACAGATACGCAGTATTTT.

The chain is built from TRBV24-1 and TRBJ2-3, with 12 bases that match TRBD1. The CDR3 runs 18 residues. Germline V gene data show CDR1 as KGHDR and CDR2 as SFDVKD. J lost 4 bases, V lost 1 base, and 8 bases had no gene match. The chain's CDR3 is CATSDLGSGTGGPDTQYF. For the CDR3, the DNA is TGTGCCACCAGTGATTTAGGTTCCGGGACAGGGGGCCCAGATACGCAGTATTTT.

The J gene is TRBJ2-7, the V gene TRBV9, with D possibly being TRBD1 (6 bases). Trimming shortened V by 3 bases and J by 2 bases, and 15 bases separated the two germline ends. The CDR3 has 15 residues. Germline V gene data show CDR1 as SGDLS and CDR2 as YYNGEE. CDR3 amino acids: CASSAKPDRTYEQYF. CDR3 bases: TGTGCCAGCAGCGCCAAACCGGACAGAACCTACGAGCAGTACTTC.

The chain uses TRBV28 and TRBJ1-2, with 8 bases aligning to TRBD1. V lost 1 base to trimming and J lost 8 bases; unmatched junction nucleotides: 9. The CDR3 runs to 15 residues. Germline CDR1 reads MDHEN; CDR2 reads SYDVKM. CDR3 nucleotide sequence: TGTGCCAGCAGTTTATACGGACAGGGTCCGGGGGGCTACACCTTC. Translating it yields CASSLYGQGPGGYTF.

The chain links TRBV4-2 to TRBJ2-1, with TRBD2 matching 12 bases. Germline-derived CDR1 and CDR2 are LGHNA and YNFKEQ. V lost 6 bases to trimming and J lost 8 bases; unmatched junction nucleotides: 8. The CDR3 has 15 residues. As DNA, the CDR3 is TGTGCCAGCAGTTCCGGACTAGCGGGGAGGTATGAGCAGTTCTTC. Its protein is CASSSGLAGRYEQFF.

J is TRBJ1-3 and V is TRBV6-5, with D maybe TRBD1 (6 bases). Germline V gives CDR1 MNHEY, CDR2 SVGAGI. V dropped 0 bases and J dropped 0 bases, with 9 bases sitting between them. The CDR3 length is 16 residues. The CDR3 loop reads CASSYSLDSSGNTIYF. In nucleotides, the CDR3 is TGTGCCAGCAGTTACTCCTTGGACAGCTCTGGAAACACCATATATTTT.

Here the CDR3 DNA reads TGCGCCAGCAGCCAGGCAGGACTAGCCAAAAACATTCAGTACTTC. Its protein product is CASSQAGLAKNIQYF. This sequence joins TRBV4-3 and TRBJ2-4; possibly TRBD2 for D (5 bases). CDR3 size: 15 residues. Germline-derived CDR1 and CDR2 are LGHNA and YSLEER. With 3 bases removed from V and 0 bases from J, the gap between germline ends came to 9 bases.

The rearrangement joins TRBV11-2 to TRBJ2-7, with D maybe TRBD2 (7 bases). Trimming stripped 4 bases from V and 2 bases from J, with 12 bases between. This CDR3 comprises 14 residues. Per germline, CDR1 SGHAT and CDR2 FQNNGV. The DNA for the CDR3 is TGTGCCAGCAGCTGGATGGGGGGGCCCTACGAGCAGTACTTC. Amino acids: CASSWMGGPYEQYF.

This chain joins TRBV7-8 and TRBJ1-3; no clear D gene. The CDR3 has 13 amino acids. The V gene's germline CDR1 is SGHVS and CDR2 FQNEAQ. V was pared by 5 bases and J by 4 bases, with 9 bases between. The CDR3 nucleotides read TGTGCCAGCAGCCAGCTTCCCGGAAACACCATATATTTT. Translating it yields CASSQLPGNTIYF.

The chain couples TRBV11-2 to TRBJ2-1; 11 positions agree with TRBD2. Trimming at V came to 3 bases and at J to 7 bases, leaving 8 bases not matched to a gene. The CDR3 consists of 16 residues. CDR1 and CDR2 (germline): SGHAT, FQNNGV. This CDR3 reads CASSFVLAGVRNEQFF. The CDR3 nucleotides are TGTGCCAGCAGCTTTGTACTAGCGGGAGTTAGAAATGAGCAGTTCTTC.

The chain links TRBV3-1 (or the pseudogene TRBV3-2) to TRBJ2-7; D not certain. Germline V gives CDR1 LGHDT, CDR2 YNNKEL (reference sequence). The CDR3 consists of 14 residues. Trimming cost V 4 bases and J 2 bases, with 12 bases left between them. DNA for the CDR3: TGTGCCAGCAGCCGATCAAAGCGTACCTACGAGCAGTACTTC. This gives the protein CASSRSKRTYEQYF.

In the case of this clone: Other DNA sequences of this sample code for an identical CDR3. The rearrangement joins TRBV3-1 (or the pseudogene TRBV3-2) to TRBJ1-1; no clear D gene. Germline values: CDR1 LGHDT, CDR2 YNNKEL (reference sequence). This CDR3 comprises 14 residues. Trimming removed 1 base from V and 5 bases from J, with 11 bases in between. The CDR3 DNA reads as TGTGCCAGCAGCCAAGTTCGGGGTCGGACTGAAGCTTTCTTT. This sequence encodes CASSQVRGRTEAFF.

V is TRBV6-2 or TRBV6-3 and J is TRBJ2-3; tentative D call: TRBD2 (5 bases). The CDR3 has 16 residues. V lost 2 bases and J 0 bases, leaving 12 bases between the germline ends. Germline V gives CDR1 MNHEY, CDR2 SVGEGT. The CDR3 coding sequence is TGTGCCAGCAGTTACCCATCCCTAGCTAGCACAGATACGCAGTATTTT. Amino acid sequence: CASSYPSLASTDTQYF.

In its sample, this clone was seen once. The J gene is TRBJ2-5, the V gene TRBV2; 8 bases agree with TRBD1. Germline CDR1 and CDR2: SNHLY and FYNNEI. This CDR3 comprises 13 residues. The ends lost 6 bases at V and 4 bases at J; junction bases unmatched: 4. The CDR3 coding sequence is TGTGCCAGCAGGCGGACAGGGAGAGAGACCCAGTACTTC. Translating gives CASRRTGRETQYF.

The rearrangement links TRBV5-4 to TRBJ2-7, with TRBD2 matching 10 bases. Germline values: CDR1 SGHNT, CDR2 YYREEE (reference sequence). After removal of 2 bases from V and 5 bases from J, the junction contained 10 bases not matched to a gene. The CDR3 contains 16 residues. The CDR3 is CASSLPLAGARDEQYF. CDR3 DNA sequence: TGTGCCAGCAGCTTACCCCTAGCGGGAGCGCGCGACGAGCAGTACTTC.

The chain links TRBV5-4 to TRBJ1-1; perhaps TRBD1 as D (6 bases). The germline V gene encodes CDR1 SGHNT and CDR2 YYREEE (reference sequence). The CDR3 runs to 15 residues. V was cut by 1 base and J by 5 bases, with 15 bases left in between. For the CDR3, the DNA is TGTGCCAGCAGCTTGAGAGGGGGGGGCGGAACTGAAGCTTTCTTT. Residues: CASSLRGGGGTEAFF. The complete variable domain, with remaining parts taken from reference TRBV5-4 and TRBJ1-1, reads ETGVTQSPTHLIKTRGQQVTLRCSSQSGHNTVSWYQQALGQGPQFIFQYYREEENGRGNFPPRFSGLQFPNYSSELNVNALELDDSALYLCASSLRGGGGTEAFFGQGTRLTVV.

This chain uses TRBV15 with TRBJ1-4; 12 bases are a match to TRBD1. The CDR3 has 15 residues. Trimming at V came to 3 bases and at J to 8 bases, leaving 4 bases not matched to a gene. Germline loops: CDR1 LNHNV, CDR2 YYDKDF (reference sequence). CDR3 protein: CATSRPGTGGEKLFF. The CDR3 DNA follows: TGTGCCACCAGCAGGCCCGGGACAGGGGGCGAAAAACTGTTTTTT. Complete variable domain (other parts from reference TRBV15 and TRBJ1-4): DAMVIQNPRYQVTQFGKPVTLSCSQTLNHNVMYWYQQKSSQAPKLLFHYYDKDFNNEADTPDNFQSRRPNTSFCFLDIRSPGLGDTAMYLCATSRPGTGGEKLFFGSGTQLSVL.

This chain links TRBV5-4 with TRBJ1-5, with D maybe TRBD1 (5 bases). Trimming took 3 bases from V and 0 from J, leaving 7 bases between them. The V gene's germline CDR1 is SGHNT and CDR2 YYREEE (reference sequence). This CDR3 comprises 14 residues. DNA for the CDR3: TGTGCCAGCAGCTCCCAGGGTAGCAATCAGCCCCAGCATTTT. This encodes CASSSQGSNQPQHF. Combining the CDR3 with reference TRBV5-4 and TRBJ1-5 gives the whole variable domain ETGVTQSPTHLIKTRGQQVTLRCSSQSGHNTVSWYQQALGQGPQFIFQYYREEENGRGNFPPRFSGLQFPNYSSELNVNALELDDSALYLCASSSQGSNQPQHFGDGTRLSIL.

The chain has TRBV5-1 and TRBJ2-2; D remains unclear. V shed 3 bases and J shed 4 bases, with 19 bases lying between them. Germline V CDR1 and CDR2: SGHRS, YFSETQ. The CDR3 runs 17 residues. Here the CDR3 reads CASSYLEYATPTGELFF. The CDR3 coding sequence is TGCGCCAGCAGCTATCTAGAATACGCGACTCCCACCGGGGAGCTGTTTTTT.

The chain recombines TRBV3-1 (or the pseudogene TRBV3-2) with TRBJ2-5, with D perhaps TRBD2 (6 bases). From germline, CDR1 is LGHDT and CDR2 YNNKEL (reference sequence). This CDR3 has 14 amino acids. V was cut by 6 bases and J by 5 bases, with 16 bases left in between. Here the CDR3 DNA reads TGTGCCAGCAGTCCCTCGGGGGAGGTGGAGACCCAGTACTTC. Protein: CASSPSGEVETQYF.

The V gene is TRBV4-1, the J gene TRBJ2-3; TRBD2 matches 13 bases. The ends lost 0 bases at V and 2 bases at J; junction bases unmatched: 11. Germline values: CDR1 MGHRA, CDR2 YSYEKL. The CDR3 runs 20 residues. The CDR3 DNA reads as TGCGCCAGCAGCCAAGATGTCGGGACTAGCGGGGCTACCTACACAGATACGCAGTATTTT. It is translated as CASSQDVGTSGATYTDTQYF.